This T cell receptor beta chain was documented in a study of Ad26.COV2.S vaccination and SARS-CoV-2 variants. Treatment here: over 15 received Ad26.COV2.S at low or high dose, single or two shots; several received placebo; per-sample allocation not given. Material that was analyzed had been drawn on day 63 after the first vaccine or placebo injection. TCRdb's table, derived via immunoSEQ multiplex PCR, lists solely in-frame clones and lacks some. Of fewer than 400,000 clones listed, 80% to 90% are singletons. The source of this sequence is a person aged 18-60 years who received the Ad26.COV2.S COVID-19 vaccine or a placebo. Material: peripheral blood, obtained in a trial of Ad26.COV2.S vaccine versus placebo.

CDR3 in DNA: TGCAGTGCTAGTTTAACGGCTTTAAGAACAGATACGCAGTATTTT. Encoded protein: CSASLTALRTDTQYF. V is TRBV20-1 and J is TRBJ2-3, with D hard to call. Germline V CDR1 and CDR2: DFQATT, SNEGSKA (reference sequence). V was pared by 3 bases and J by 3 bases, with 16 bases between. This CDR3 is 15 amino acids long.